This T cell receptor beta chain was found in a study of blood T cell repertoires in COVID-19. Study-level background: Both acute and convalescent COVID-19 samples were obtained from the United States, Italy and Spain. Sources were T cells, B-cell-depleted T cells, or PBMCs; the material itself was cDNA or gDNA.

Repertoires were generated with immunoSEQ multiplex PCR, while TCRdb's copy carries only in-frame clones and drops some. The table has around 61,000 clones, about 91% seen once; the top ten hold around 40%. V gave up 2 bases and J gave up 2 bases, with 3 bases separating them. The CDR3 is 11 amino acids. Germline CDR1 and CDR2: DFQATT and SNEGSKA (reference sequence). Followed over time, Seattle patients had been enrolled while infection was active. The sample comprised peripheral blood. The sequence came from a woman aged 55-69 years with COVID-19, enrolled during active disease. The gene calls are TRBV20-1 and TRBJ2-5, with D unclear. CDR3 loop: CSARLQETQYF. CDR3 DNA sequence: TGCAGTGCTAGATTACAAGAGACCCAGTACTTC.